This T cell receptor (beta chain) was found in a study of cytomegalovirus exposure and HLA in healthy donors. General study points: Associated with cytomegalovirus, according to the listing, were approximately 160 TCR beta chains.

A remark on this clone: Its antigen is not known.

The CDR3 runs to 13 residues. The V end was cut by 2 bases, the J end by 6 bases, with 10 bases between. Germline V gene sequence: CDR1 MNHEY, CDR2 SMNVEV (reference sequence). Sequencing used immunoSEQ multiplex PCR; TCRdb keeps in-frame clones, though not all of them. The sample includes 150,000 to 200,000 clones, about four fifths of them seen just once. The J gene is TRBJ1-2, the V gene TRBV27, with D perhaps TRBD1 (5 bases). This clonotype was obtained from a woman aged 18 to 35 in good health and CMV-seropositive. What was sequenced was PBMCs. The CDR3 loop is CASSLRGYDGYTF. As DNA, the CDR3 is TGTGCCAGCAGTTTACGGGGGTACGATGGCTACACCTTC.